Listed here are 27 T cell receptor beta chains from one sample, sequenced in a study of metastatic and nonmetastatic thyroid tumors. None of the patients had undergone any treatment ahead of thyroid surgery. TCRdb reprocessed the PCR reads using MiXCR. Of tens of thousands of clones listed, about 25% were seen once; the top ten hold more than 8%. The specimen sequenced was blood. Source of these receptors: a female donor with papillary thyroid cancer or a benign thyroid nodule (not recorded which). Some clones in this sample may be carry-over from other donors' samples.

This clone is classed as medium-sized (0.01 to 0.1%). This rearrangement joins TRBV6-5 to TRBJ1-6; no clear D gene. The germline V gene encodes CDR1 MNHEY and CDR2 SVGAGI. CDR3 length equals 13 residues. Trimming took off 0 bases at V and 15 bases at J, with 12 bases between the two ends. CDR3 sequence reads: CASSYSWDSGLHF. CDR3 sequence (DNA): TGTGCCAGCAGTTACTCTTGGGATTCGGGCCTCCACTTT.

This clone was counted a few times. The chain employs TRBV6-1 and TRBJ2-7, with 11 positions matching TRBD2. Germline V gene data show CDR1 as MNHNS and CDR2 as SASEGT. The CDR3 has 14 amino acids. J gave up 6 bases and V 5 bases, and 6 bases lay outside the gene matches. CDR3: CASSTQGLAGEQYF. Here the CDR3 DNA reads TGTGCCAGCAGTACCCAAGGACTAGCGGGCGAGCAGTACTTC.

There are many counts of this clone. The chain joins TRBV7-2 to TRBJ2-5, with 9 positions matching TRBD2. This CDR3 region has 15 residues. Germline CDR1 reads SGHTA; CDR2 reads FQGNSA. V gave up 4 bases and J gave up 1 base; unmatched junction bases: 4. CDR3 nucleotides: TGTGCCAGCAGCTCAGCTAGCGGGATCCAAGAGACCCAGTACTTC. Translating it yields CASSSASGIQETQYF. The full variable domain, completed using reference TRBV7-2 and TRBJ2-5, is GAGVSQSPSNKVTEKGKDVELRCDPISGHTALYWYRQSLGQGLEFLIYFQGNSAPDKSGLPSDRFSAERTGGSVSTLTIQRTQQEDSAVYLCASSSASGIQETQYFGPGTRLLVL.

The chain combines TRBV20-1 with TRBJ2-7; tentative D call: TRBD1 (5 bases). The germline V gene encodes CDR1 DFQATT and CDR2 SNEGSKA (reference sequence). V lost 7 bases, J lost 5 bases, and 12 bases lay in between. The CDR3 consists of 11 residues. The CDR3 DNA sequence: TGCAGTGTAAAGGGGCTGGACGAGCAGTACTTC. It yields the protein CSVKGLDEQYF.

This clone was detected a few times. The genes are TRBV28 and TRBJ2-7, with 8 bases aligning to TRBD1. CDR3 size: 15 residues. V lost 6 bases and J lost 7; bases outside the gene matches: 14. Per the germline V gene, CDR1 is MDHEN and CDR2 is SYDVKM. CDR3 sequence (DNA): TGTGCCAGCAGATCCCCTTTACAGGGGGACGGAGAGCAGTACTTC. Amino acid sequence: CASRSPLQGDGEQYF.

This clone appeared many times. The rearrangement joins TRBV20-1 to TRBJ2-2; the match to TRBD2 covers 15 bases. CDR1 and CDR2 (germline): DFQATT, SNEGSKA (reference sequence). CDR3 length equals 18 residues. V was clipped by 6 bases and J by 2 bases; unmatched bases: 10. The DNA for the CDR3 is TGCAGTGCCAAAGCCGGGACTAGCGGGAGGCCAAACACCGGGGAGCTGTTTTTT. This codes for CSAKAGTSGRPNTGELFF.

This clone is medium-sized (0.01 to 0.1%). The V call is TRBV27, the J call TRBJ2-1; possible D gene TRBD2, 5 bases. Trimming stripped 7 bases from V and 7 bases from J, with 14 bases between. The CDR3 covers 13 residues. Germline assignment: CDR1 MNHEY and CDR2 SMNVEV (reference sequence). Written as DNA, the CDR3 is TGTGCCAGCACAGGTGAGGGTAGAAATGAGCAGTTCTTC. Translated, it gives CASTGEGRNEQFF.

This clone is medium-sized (0.01 to 0.1%). The V call is TRBV6-1, the J call TRBJ1-1; a weak D match, TRBD1 (5 bases). This CDR3 has 15 amino acids. The ends were cut back, 2 bases at V and 6 bases at J, with 16 bases in the middle. The germline CDR1 and CDR2 sequences are MNHNS and SASEGT. The CDR3 sequence: CASSEFWGRKAEAFF. The CDR3 DNA reads TGTGCCAGCAGTGAATTTTGGGGCAGGAAAGCTGAAGCTTTCTTT.

This clone came up many times. This chain uses TRBV18 with TRBJ2-4, with D unclear. V was trimmed by 0 bases and J by 1 base, leaving 13 bases between them. The CDR3 is made up of 17 amino acids. Germline V gene sequence: CDR1 KGHSH, CDR2 LQKENI. The CDR3 loop is CASSPPSGSSAKNIQYF. The CDR3 DNA sequence: TGTGCCAGCTCACCACCTTCTGGGTCGTCGGCCAAAAACATTCAGTACTTC.

This clone was detected ten times or more. The chain combines TRBV10-3 with TRBJ1-1, with 8 nucleotides matching TRBD1. V lost 4 bases to trimming and J lost 5 bases; unmatched junction nucleotides: 9. From germline, CDR1 is ENHRY and CDR2 SYGVKD. This CDR3 spans 15 amino acids. CDR3 DNA: TGTGCCATCAGTGGCACAGGGGGGGCGAGTACTGAAGCTTTCTTT. Translating it yields CAISGTGGASTEAFF.

In its sample, this clone was seen many times. The chain recombines TRBV7-2 with TRBJ2-1; D is ambiguous. V lost 9 bases and J lost 0, with 9 bases in between. Per germline, CDR1 SGHTA and CDR2 FQGNSA. The CDR3 extends over 13 amino acids. CDR3 bases: TGTGCCAGTCGAGAGAGCTCCTACAATGAGCAGTTCTTC. It translates to CASRESSYNEQFF.

In this sample, this clone turned up many times. The genes are TRBV7-3 and TRBJ1-1; D may be TRBD1 (5 bases). V was clipped by 5 bases and J by 2 bases, with 15 bases between them. The germline gives CDR1 SGHTA, CDR2 FQGTGA. The CDR3 runs to 15 residues. CDR3 loop: CASSRLGGGNTEAFF. CDR3 in DNA: TGTGCCAGCAGCAGACTGGGGGGGGGAAACACTGAAGCTTTCTTT.

By its share, this clone is medium-sized. The chain carries TRBV6-1 and TRBJ2-7; the match to TRBD1 covers 8 bases. In germline, CDR1 is MNHNS, CDR2 SASEGT. The V and J ends lost 5 bases and 6 bases, in that order; junction bases with no gene match: 6. The CDR3 covers 13 residues. The CDR3 sequence is CASSSDRGSEQYF. CDR3 coding DNA: TGTGCCAGCAGTAGTGACAGGGGAAGCGAGCAGTACTTC.

The rearrangement links TRBV6-1 to TRBJ1-2; tentative D call: TRBD1 (5 bases). The CDR3 consists of 14 residues. Germline V gene lookup returns CDR1 MNHNS and CDR2 SASEGT. V was cut by 5 bases and J by 6 bases, with 16 bases left in between. The CDR3 here is CASSPRTPQHGYTF. CDR3 nucleotides: TGTGCCAGCAGTCCTAGGACACCCCAGCATGGCTACACCTTC.

This clone has just a few counts. Here the CDR3 reads CASSWTTVYEQYF. The DNA for the CDR3 is TGTGCCAGCAGCTGGACCACTGTTTACGAGCAGTACTTC. This chain uses TRBV2 with TRBJ2-7; D gene uncertain. V shed 6 bases and J shed 4 bases, with 13 bases lying between them. Germline V gene lookup returns CDR1 SNHLY and CDR2 FYNNEI. The CDR3 is made up of 13 amino acids.

This clone was counted ten times or more. J is TRBJ1-2 and V is TRBV28; D unclear. CDR1 and CDR2 (germline): MDHEN, SYDVKM. V was trimmed by 8 bases and J by 4 bases, leaving 8 bases between them. This CDR3 is built from 11 residues. The CDR3: CASAEGYGYTF. The CDR3 nucleotides are TGTGCCAGCGCGGAGGGCTATGGCTACACCTTC.

The chain employs TRBV11-2 and TRBJ2-2; D is unclear. Germline CDR1 is SGHAT and CDR2 is FQNNGV. The CDR3 consists of 14 residues. V was trimmed by 6 bases and J by 0 bases, leaving 8 bases between them. The CDR3 protein is CASRTDANTGELFF. The CDR3 bases are TGTGCCAGCAGAACCGACGCGAACACCGGGGAGCTGTTTTTT.

This chain connects TRBV28 to TRBJ1-2, with D possibly TRBD1 on 6 matching bases. CDR1 MDHEN and CDR2 SYDVKM come from the germline V gene. Trimming cost V 5 bases and J 4 bases, with 11 bases left between them. The CDR3 has 13 amino acids. The CDR3 bases are TGTGCCAGCAGTCGCGGGACAACCTATGGCTACACCTTC. Its translation is CASSRGTTYGYTF.

The chain has TRBV20-1 and TRBJ2-1; unclear D gene. CDR3 length: 13 residues. Germline V gene data show CDR1 as DFQATT and CDR2 as SNEGSKA (reference sequence). Between the trimmed V and J ends, which lost 1 base and 5 bases, there was a span of 9 bases. In nucleotides, the CDR3 is TGCAGTGCTAGAGGCGAGGAAAACAATGAGCAGTTCTTC. Amino acid sequence: CSARGEENNEQFF.

This clone counts as medium-sized. CDR3 bases: TGTGCCAGCAGCGGGACGGGCTCCTACGAGCAGTACTTC. Amino acids: CASSGTGSYEQYF. The chain recombines TRBV9 with TRBJ2-7; D is unresolved. Trimming took off 3 bases at V and 0 bases at J, with 7 bases between the two ends. The germline gives CDR1 SGDLS, CDR2 YYNGEE. The length of the CDR3 is 13 residues.

This clone was counted many times. The chain carries TRBV20-1 and TRBJ1-2; TRBD1 might be the D (5 bases). From germline, CDR1 is DFQATT and CDR2 SNEGSKA (reference sequence). V was clipped by 6 bases and J by 4 bases, with 18 bases between them. The CDR3 length is 14 residues. The CDR3 bases are TGCAGTGCGGGTGGGACGGCGATACTCTATGGCTACACCTTC. Encoded protein: CSAGGTAILYGYTF.

This clone has at least ten counts. The chain links TRBV7-2 to TRBJ2-1, with D possibly TRBD1 on 5 matching bases. Germline CDR1 and CDR2: SGHTA and FQGNSA. V lost 1 base and J lost 5, with 9 bases in between. CDR3 length: 14 amino acids. Written as DNA, the CDR3 is TGTGCCAGCAGCTTAGAGGGGAAAAACAATGAGCAGTTCTTC. Its protein is CASSLEGKNNEQFF.

DNA of the CDR3: TGCGCCAGCAGTGAAGGGACTAGCGGGAGCCGCAACAATGAGCAGTTCTTC. Amino acid sequence: CASSEGTSGSRNNEQFF. The chain joins TRBV10-1 to TRBJ2-1, with TRBD2 identical over 14 bases. J lost 5 bases, V lost 3 bases, and 6 bases had no gene match. The CDR3 spans 17 residues. The V gene's germline CDR1 is WNHNN and CDR2 SYGVQD (reference sequence).

This clone was detected many times. The CDR3 here is CASSTTGMDQPQHF. In DNA, the CDR3 is TGTGCCAGCTCCACCACCGGAATGGATCAGCCCCAGCATTTT. This sequence joins TRBV18 and TRBJ1-5; D unclear. This CDR3 region has 14 residues. V shed 6 bases and J shed 5 bases, with 14 bases lying between them. Germline loops: CDR1 KGHSH, CDR2 LQKENI.

At least ten counts were recorded for this clone. The CDR3 loop is CASRRDRGTRGYTF. The DNA for the CDR3 is TGTGCCAGCAGACGGGACAGGGGGACTCGGGGCTACACCTTC. This rearrangement joins TRBV6-1 to TRBJ1-2, with 11 bases that match TRBD1. Germline-derived CDR1 and CDR2 are MNHNS and SASEGT. CDR3 length equals 14 residues. V lost 6 bases to trimming and J lost 8 bases; unmatched junction nucleotides: 8.

This clone was recorded many times. The same CDR3 also results from other DNA sequences found in this sample. The V and J genes are TRBV5-6 and TRBJ2-5; D gene ambiguous. Between the trimmed V and J ends, which lost 4 bases and 5 bases, there was a span of 6 bases. This CDR3 spans 11 amino acids. CDR1 is SGHDT, CDR2 YYEEEE, per germline. CDR3 coding DNA: TGTGCCAGCAGCAGAAGCGAGACCCAGTACTTC. Amino acids: CASSRSETQYF.

This clone was seen repeatedly, ten times or more. This may arise from a read error, as a much more abundant clone is one base away. V is TRBV20-1 and J is TRBJ2-7, with D unclear. The CDR3 runs to 11 residues. Germline assignment: CDR1 DFQATT and CDR2 SNEGSKA (reference sequence). The DNA of the CDR3 is TGCAGTGCTAGAGAGAGCTACGAGCAGTGCTTC. Its translation is CSARESYEQCF.